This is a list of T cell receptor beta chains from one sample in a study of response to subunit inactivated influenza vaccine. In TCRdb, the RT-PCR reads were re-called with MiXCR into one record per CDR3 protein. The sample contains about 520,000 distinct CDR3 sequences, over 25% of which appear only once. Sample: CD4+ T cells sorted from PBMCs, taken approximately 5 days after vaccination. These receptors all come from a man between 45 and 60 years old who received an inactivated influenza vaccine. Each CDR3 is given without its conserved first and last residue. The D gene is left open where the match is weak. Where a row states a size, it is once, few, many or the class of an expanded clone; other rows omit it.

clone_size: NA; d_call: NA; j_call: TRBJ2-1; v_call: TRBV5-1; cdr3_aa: ASSTALSSYNEQF
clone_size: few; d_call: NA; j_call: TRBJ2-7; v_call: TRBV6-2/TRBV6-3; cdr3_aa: ASSYSGLLEQY
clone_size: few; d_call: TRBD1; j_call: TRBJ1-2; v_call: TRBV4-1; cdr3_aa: ASSQSGQVNYGYT
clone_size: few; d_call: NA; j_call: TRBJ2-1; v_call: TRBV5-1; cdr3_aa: ASSKSGTNPYNEQF
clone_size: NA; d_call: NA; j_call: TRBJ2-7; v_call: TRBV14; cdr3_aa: ASSRETVSYEQY
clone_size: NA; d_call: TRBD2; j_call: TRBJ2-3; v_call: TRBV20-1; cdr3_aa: SMEAGGQTDTQY
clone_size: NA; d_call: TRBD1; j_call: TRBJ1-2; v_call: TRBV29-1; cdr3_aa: SVTGAGGYT
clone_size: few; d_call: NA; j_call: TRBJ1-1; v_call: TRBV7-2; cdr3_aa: ASSLGLSLNTEAF
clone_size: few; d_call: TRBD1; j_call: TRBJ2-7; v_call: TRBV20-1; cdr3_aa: SPRQGVYEQY
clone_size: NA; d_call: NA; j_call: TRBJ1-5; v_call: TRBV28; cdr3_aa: ASSLSFRLSNQPQH
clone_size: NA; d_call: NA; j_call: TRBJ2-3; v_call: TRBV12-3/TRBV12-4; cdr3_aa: ASRGKSGLSDTQY
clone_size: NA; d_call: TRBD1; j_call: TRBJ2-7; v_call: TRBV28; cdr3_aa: ASSFSRTGGSEQY
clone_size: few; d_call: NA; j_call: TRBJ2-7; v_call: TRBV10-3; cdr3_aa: AISESGVSSYEQY
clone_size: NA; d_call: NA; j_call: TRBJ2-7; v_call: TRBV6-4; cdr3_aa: ANTTVYEQY
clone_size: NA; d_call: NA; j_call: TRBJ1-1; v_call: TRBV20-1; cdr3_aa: SAKGWDTEAF
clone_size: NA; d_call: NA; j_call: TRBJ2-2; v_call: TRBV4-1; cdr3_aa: ASSQATGQGNTGELF
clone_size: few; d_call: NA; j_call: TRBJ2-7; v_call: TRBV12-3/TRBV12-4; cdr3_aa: ASRSQQYEQY
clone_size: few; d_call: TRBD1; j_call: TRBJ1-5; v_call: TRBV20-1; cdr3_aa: SASLGDRVQPQH
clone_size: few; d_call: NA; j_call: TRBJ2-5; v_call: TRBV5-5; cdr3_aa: ASSLGSDVQETQY
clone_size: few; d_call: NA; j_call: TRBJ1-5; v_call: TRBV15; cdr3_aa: ATSMGNVRQPQH
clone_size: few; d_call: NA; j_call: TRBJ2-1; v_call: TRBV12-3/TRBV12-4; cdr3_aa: ASSSFTGFEQF
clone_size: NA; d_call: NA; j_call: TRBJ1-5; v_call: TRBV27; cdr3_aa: ASSSRRAWGNQPQH
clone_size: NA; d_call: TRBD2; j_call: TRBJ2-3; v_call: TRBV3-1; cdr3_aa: ASSQDRLAGGKDTQY
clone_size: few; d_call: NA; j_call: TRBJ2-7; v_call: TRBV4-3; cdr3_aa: ASSQQGLYEQY
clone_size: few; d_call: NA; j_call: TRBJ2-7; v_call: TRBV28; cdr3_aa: ASSPPADGGYEQY
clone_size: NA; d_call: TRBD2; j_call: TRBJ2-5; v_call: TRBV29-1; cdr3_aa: SVEGLSGTQY
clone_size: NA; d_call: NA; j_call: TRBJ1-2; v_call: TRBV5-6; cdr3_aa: ASSFISGGTSYGYT
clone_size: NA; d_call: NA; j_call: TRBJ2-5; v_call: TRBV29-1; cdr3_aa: SVTRGSLVSQETQY
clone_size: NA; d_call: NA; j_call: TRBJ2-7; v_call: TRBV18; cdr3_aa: ASSYSAYEQY
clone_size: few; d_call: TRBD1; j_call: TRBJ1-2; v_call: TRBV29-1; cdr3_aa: SVDVGQDAAGYT
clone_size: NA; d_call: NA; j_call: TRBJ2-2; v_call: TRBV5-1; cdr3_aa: ASNSGGLTGELF
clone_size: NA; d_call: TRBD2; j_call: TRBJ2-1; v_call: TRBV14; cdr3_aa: ASSRSGREQF
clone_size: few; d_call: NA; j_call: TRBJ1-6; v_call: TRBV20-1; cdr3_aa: SASNRDSPLH
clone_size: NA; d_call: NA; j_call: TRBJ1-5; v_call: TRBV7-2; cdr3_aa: ASSLVAGNNQPQH
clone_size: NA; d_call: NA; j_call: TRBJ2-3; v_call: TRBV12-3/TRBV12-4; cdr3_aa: ASSFQGRADTQY
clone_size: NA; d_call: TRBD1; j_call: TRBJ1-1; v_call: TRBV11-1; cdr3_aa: ASSFILGVRTGNTEAF
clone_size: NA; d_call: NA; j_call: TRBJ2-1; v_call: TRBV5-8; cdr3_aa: ASSSRGGSYNEQF
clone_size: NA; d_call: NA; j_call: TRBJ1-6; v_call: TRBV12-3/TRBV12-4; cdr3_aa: ASSPSRISPPH
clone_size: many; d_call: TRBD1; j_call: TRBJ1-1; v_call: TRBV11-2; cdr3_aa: ASSSQGGTEAF
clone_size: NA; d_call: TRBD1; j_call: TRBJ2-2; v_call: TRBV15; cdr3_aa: ATSRGGTGWNTGELF
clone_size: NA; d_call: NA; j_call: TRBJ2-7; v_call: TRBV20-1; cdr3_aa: SARESAYEQY
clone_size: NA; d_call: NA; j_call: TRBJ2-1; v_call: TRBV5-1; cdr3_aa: ASSLQGDEQF
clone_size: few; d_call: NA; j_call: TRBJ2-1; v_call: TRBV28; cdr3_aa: ASSLYRSSYNEQF
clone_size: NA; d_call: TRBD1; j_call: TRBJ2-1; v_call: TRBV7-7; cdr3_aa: ASSPDRGYEQF
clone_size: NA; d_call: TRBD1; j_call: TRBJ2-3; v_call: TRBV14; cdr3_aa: ASSQIRDSITDTQY
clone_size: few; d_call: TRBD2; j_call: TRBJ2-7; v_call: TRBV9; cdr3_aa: ASSVGETSDPYEQY
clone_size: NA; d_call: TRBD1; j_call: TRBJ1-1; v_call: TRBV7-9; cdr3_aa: ASSLRQGETEAF
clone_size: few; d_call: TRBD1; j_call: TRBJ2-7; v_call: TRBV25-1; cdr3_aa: ASSDRDRGNYEQY
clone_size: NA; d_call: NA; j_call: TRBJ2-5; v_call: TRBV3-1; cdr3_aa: ASSPPGSRAETQY
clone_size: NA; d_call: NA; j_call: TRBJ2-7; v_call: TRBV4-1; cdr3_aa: ASSQSPQLYEQY
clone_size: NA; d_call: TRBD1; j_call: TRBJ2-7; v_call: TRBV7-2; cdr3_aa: ASSIVQGTPYEQY
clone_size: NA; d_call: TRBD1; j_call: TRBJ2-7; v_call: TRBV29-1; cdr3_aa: SGATGTDYEQY
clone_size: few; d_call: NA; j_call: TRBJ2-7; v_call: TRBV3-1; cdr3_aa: ASSHSPASASYEQY
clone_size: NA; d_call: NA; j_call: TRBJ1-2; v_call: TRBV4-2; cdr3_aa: ASSQDRTENYGYT
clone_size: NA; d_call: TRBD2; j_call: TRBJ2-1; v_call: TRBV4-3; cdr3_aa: ASSQDRLAGGEQF
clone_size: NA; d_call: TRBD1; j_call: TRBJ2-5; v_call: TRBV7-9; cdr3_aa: ASSLAPGGSTQY
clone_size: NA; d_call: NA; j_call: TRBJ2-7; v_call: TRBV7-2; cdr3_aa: ASSRVNYEQY
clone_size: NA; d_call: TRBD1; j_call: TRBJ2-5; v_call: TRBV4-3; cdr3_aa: ASRQTGSETQY
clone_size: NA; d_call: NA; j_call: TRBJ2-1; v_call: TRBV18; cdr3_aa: ASSPRQGPHREQF